These T cell receptor beta chains were read from a single sample in a study of T cells after yellow fever vaccination. TCRdb recomputed calls from the 5' RACE reads with MiXCR, one row per CDR3 protein. The sample records around 340,000 distinct CDR3 sequences, around 13% being singletons. The sequencing here drew on CD4+ T cells sorted from PBMCs, taken 15 days after the yellow fever booster vaccination. These receptors were taken from a man between 18 and 29 years old who received the YFV17D yellow fever vaccine. Both conserved end residues are part of each CDR3.

j_gene | v_gene | CDR3aa
TRBJ2-5 | TRBV12-5 | CASGLVRGYRQLQETQYF
TRBJ2-4 | TRBV15 | CATSRDQGENIQYF
TRBJ2-5 | TRBV29-1 | CSVKIGGRFGQETQYF
TRBJ1-1 | TRBV7-9 | CASSPDSYTLVNTEAFF
TRBJ2-3 | TRBV7-2 | CASKRGAYTDTQYF
TRBJ2-5 | TRBV20-1 | CGAKPGLAGNQETQYF
TRBJ2-2 | TRBV11-2 | CASSLARGTNTGELFF
TRBJ2-1 | TRBV19 | CASSGPGFSYNEQFF
TRBJ2-3 | TRBV29-1 | CSDRDSASTDTQYF
TRBJ2-3 | TRBV5-1 | CASAAGESTDTQYF
TRBJ1-1 | TRBV7-6 | CASSRGATGDTEAFF